This T cell receptor (beta chain) appears in the sequencing data of a study of T cell changes during pregnancy in multiple sclerosis. The table came from immunoSEQ multiplex PCR; TCRdb's copy has only in-frame clones and leaves some out. Among about 92,000 clones listed, around 92% were seen once. The CDR3 covers 15 residues. In germline, CDR1 is SNHLY, CDR2 FYNNEI. Trimming took off 5 bases at V and 5 bases at J, with 18 bases between the two ends. The genes are TRBV2 and TRBJ2-5, with a possible D match to TRBD2 (6 bases). Material: peripheral blood, obtained in the first trimester of pregnancy. The TCR was taken from a female donor with multiple sclerosis, enrolled in a pregnancy study. For the CDR3, the DNA is TGTGCCAGCAGTCCCGGGATTAGGGAGGAGGAGACCCAGTACTTC. This gives the protein CASSPGIREEETQYF. Together with reference TRBV2 and TRBJ2-5, the CDR3 gives the full variable domain: EPEVTQTPSHQVTQMGQEVILRCVPISNHLYFYWYRQILGQKVEFLVSFYNNEISEKSEIFDDQFSVERPDGSNFTLKIRSTKLEDSAMYFCASSPGIREEETQYFGPGTRLLVL.